This paragraph reports one T cell receptor (beta chain). In its sample, this clonotype was seen a few times. Its antigen is unknown. No base quality values were provided; no much bigger clone lies one nucleotide off. The data stem from a study of blood T cells in healthy people across ages (dated by TCRdb to between 2014 and 2017). At the level of the whole study: In model experiments, template switching captured roughly one uniquely barcoded TCR beta cDNA molecule for every two T cells. The study measured age-related changes in TCR beta repertoire diversity using deep sequencing normalized with unique cDNA molecular identifiers. Donors were grouped into four age groups: young (average about 15 years), middle-aged (under 40), aged (about 60) and long-lived (approximately 82). Two additional independent replicas of 1 million unique cDNA reads from the same blood draw were analyzed for two donors (one aged 18 to 30 and one aged 80 or older). What the work shows at the level of the full study, not this receptor alone: Total diversity estimates from one million sequenced T cells were considered lower bounds and underestimates. Since profiling was done on bulk unsorted PBMCs, naive and antigen-experienced compartments could not be conclusively compared. Because the CMV infection status of the donors was unknown, age-related changes in expanded clonotypes may potentially have been confounded. There was a strong correlation between observed TCR beta diversity and the percentage of naive T cells measured by flow cytometry. As age increased, observed TCR beta diversity per million T cells dropped in a roughly linear way, and a significant reduction was already evident by age 40. Compared with the aged group, the long-lived group had more naive CD4+ T cells, fewer expanded clones and increased TCR diversity, suggesting age selection.

Counted from cysteine to phenylalanine, this CDR3 has 14 amino acids. Only CDR3 DNA remains: 42 bases, in frame from the first base. The germline V gene supplies CDR1 SGHVS and CDR2 FQNEAQ. V is reduced by 1 base and J by 1 base, leaving a spacing of 7 bases between them. Receptors were amplified or captured by 5' RACE. The instrument was an Illumina HiSeq 2500. A second roughly 6 to 12 cycle PCR used a sample-barcoded 5' primer and a J-beta primer mix. A unique molecular identifier was introduced onto each TCR beta cDNA molecule by a template-switch 5' adaptor carrying 12 random nucleotides. Each sample yielded at least 2.5 million CDR3-containing paired-end reads. First-strand cDNA was synthesized from all RNA with the Mint cDNA synthesis kit, primed by a TRBC-specific oligonucleotide. After uracil-DNA glycosylase treatment, a first 18-cycle PCR used universal primers M1SS and BC2_uni_R on all cDNA. The authors' analysis ran thus. For normalization, 1 million high-quality reads, each with a distinct molecular identifier, were randomly selected from each sample. Instead of being binned into consensus sequences, reads with shared molecular identifiers were discarded. CDR3 identification, clonotype clustering and error correction used MiTCR with a Q25 quality threshold and the strictest error-elimination algorithm. A nonparametric unseen species model with Euler transformation was used to estimate lower-bound total TCR beta diversity. TCRdb itself trimmed the public reads at Q25 with fastp, ran MiXCR and retained productive beta chains. Identical CDR3 protein sequences are pooled into one entry, listed with their most common genes and DNA. None of the V and J calls come from the authors' own analysis; TCRdb made them. Within this sample are nearly 800,000 distinct CDR3 sequences, with roughly 25% of them counted one time only. The top ten clonotypes cover 3% to 4.5% of the sample.

Systemically healthy Caucasian individuals from Russia, roughly 40 in total and aged about 6 to 95 years, were included as donors. Each donor gave about 10 milliliters of peripheral blood, drawn into EDTA-treated Vacutainer tubes. Ficoll-Paque density-gradient centrifugation was used to isolate PBMCs, with at least 6 million obtained per sample. Total RNA, at least 6 micrograms per sample, was extracted from PBMCs with Trizol reagent. The percentages of naive CD45RAhigh/CD27high T cells were determined by flow cytometry on a PBMC aliquot from every donor. These data were also reused for a study on T cells of mothers and their children. The second investigation adds: Nine systemically healthy Caucasian individuals served as donors, namely three mothers together with their six children. cDNA synthesis used all of the extracted RNA, with roughly 1.6 ug of RNA in each 15 ul reaction. In the second PCR, the M1S primer introduced both the sample barcodes and 2-4 random nucleotides. Over 8.5 million TCR beta CDR3 reads were obtained for each mother, and some 3.1 million reads were obtained for each child. In both related and unrelated pairs, thymic selection shapes the output of TCR recombination in a similar way, with inherited differences having only a minor effect. Related mother-child pairs always showed normalized repertoire overlap that was slightly higher than in unrelated mother-child pairs, though the difference was never significant. No persistent microchimeric T cell clones were found, with a detection sensitivity of around 100 clones per million clonotypes. To look for features that set related mother-child pairs apart from unrelated individuals, the researchers ran deep NGS to compare the TCR beta repertoires of mothers and children. The mean age was about 37 +/- 4 years for the mothers and about 12 +/- 4 years for the children. After adapters were ligated using NEBNext reagents, the libraries underwent 100+100 nt paired-end sequencing on an Illumina HiSeq 2000. To prevent cross-contamination, the mother and child libraries were prepared a month apart and were sequenced in separate runs. For each donor, between about 500,000 and 2,000,000 distinct TCR beta clonotypes were identified. Naive TCR beta clonotypes were estimated from low-frequency clonotypes matched to each donor's FACS-determined naive share, without sorting.

The chain uses TRBV7-8 and TRBJ1-1, with no reliable assignment of the D segment. The specimen was blood. This sequence was found in a boy aged 5-17 years in good health. The CDR3 is CASSLGSWNTEAFF. In nucleotides, the sequence is TGTGCCAGCAGCTTAGGTAGCTGGAACACTGAAGCTTTCTTT.